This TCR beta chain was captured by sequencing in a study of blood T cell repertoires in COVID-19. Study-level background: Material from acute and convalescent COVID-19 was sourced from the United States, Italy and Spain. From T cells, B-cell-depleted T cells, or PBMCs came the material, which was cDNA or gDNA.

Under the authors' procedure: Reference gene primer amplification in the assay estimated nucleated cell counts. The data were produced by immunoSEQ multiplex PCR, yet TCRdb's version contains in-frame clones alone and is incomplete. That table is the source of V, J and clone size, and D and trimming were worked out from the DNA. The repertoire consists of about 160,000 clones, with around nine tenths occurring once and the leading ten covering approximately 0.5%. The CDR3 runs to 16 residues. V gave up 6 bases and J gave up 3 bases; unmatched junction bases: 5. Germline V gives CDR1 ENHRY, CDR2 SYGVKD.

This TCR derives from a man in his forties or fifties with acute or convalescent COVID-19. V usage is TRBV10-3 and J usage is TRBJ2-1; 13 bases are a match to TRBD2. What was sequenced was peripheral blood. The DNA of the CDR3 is TGTGCCATCAGCAGGACTAGCGGGGGTTACTACAATGAGCAGTTCTTC. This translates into CAISRTSGGYYNEQFF.